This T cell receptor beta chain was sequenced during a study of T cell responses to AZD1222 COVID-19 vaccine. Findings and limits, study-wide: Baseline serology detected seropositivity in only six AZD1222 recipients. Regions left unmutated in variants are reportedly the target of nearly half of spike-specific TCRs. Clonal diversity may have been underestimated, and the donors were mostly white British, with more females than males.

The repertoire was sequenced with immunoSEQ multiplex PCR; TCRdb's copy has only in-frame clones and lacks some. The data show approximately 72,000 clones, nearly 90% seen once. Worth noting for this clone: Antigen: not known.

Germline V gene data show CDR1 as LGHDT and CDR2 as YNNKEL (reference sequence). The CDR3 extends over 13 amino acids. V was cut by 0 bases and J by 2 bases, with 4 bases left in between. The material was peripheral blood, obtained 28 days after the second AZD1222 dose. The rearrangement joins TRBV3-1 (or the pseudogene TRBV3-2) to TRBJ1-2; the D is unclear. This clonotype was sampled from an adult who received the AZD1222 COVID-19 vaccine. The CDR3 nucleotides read TGTGCCAGCAGCCAAGAGGGCAACTATGGCTACACCTTC. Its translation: CASSQEGNYGYTF.